These T cell receptor beta chains were read from a single sample in a study of blood T cell repertoires in COVID-19. Profiling relied on immunoSEQ multiplex PCR, and the TCRdb table lists in-frame clones only, not all of them. This sample has 88,000 or so clones, with 85% found just once. The sample taken for sequencing was peripheral blood. The origin of the receptors is a man aged 55 to 70 with acute or convalescent COVID-19. Each CDR3 is given with its conserved first and last residue. Fields, in order: V gene, clone size, CDR3 length, CDR3 protein. Rows give clone size only sometimes, using once, few, many, or a class for an expanded clone.

TRBV5-1,.,14,CASRPGTGGLEQYF
TRBV27,.,16,CASSLAGQGLPYGYTF
TRBV7-6,.,15,CASSLYESSYNEQFF
TRBV5-4,.,16,CASSPGQGRGNSPLHF
TRBV6-6,.,16,CASSSGAGTGTYEQYF
TRBV27,.,17,CASSLSWREYGYNEQFF
TRBV15,.,15,CATSRDPGLTYEQYF
TRBV7-8,.,15,CASSPSTSGRREQYF
TRBV6-5,.,13,CASTRDSSYEQYF
TRBV19,.,15,CASTSAGRLNEKLFF
TRBV7-8,.,15,CASSIRPGTNEKLFF
TRBV5-4,.,18,CAPRFVGPKKSSYNEQFF
TRBV5-4,.,15,CASSVPNRGPYEQYF
TRBV9,.,19,CASSFRPSSGGDLTDTQYF
TRBV11-3,.,17,CAARKRGEWGVYNEQFF
TRBV4-2,.,14,CASSQGQVNTEAFF
TRBV30,.,17,CAWSVSRTFLNTGELFF
TRBV5-1,.,21,CASSLAYSRTQRVPSSYEQYF
TRBV6-6,.,15,CARGSGQHVTYEQYF
TRBV19,.,16,CASSPGQGSAGNTIYF
TRBV15,.,15,CATSREAGTNYGYTF
TRBV4-2,.,17,CASSQGVMEISNYGYTF
TRBV27,.,15,CASSSGLAGVNEQFF
TRBV10-3,.,14,CAISAMGQDYGYTF
TRBV10-1,.,17,CASSESLTSGGNNEQFF
TRBV10-1,.,15,CASIPVTVYGNTIYF
TRBV10-2,.,15,CASSTQTGVGEKLFF
TRBV11-2,.,11,CASSPLSEQYF
TRBV6-5,.,15,CASFKTGGGNQPQHF
TRBV5-8,.,18,CASSLFRTSGALHRELFF
TRBV4-2,.,16,CASSQQQGAGLEKLFF
TRBV30,.,14,CAWSIASGTYEQYF
TRBV6-6,.,12,CATRFSNQPQHF
TRBV5-4,.,18,CASSLGTVRLGSTDTQYF
TRBV4-2,once,15,CASSQDLGEGAPLHF
TRBV7-6,.,15,CASSPMPGQNTEAFF
TRBV9,.,16,CASSAGEGHTNEKLFF